A selection of T cell receptor beta chains follows, all from one sample in a study of control samples from healthy donors and cancer patients. Produced via immunoSEQ multiplex PCR; TCRdb's table is partial and in-frame only. The table lists around 82,000 clones, around nine tenths of them singletons. The sequencing input was blood. Every receptor here comes from a man in his fifties in good health. Both conserved end residues are part of each CDR3. D genes are given only for firm matches. Only some rows state a clone size, as once, few, many or a class for expanded clones.

v_gene	abundance	j_gene	d_gene	len	CDR3aa	CDR3nt
TRBV7-3	-	TRBJ2-3	-	13	CASSLGVMNTQYF	TGTGCCAGCAGCTTAGGGGTTATGAATACGCAGTATTTT
TRBV7-2	-	TRBJ1-2	TRBD1	14	CASNRDRGAYGYTF	TGTGCCAGCAATCGGGACAGGGGTGCCTATGGCTACACCTTC
TRBV4-3	-	TRBJ1-4	-	15	CASSQDGSVSEKLFF	TGCGCCAGCAGCCAAGATGGGAGCGTGAGTGAAAAACTGTTTTTT
TRBV14	-	TRBJ1-2	-	13	CASSPPLRRGYTF	TGTGCCAGCAGCCCCCCTCTCCGGCGGGGCTACACCTTC
TRBV2	-	TRBJ1-5	-	15	CASRVAGVGGQPQHF	TGTGCCAGCAGGGTCGCAGGGGTGGGTGGTCAGCCCCAGCATTTT
TRBV9	once	TRBJ2-5	-	14	CASSVRRGQETQYF	TGTGCCAGCAGCGTACGTCGGGGGCAAGAGACCCAGTACTTC
TRBV29-1	-	TRBJ2-7	-	15	CSVEDPAGSLYEQYF	TGCAGCGTTGAAGATCCCGCGGGGAGTCTATACGAGCAGTACTTC
TRBV10-3	-	TRBJ2-2	-	15	CAISVGGPNTGELFF	TGTGCCATCAGTGTGGGGGGTCCGAACACCGGGGAGCTGTTTTTT
TRBV10-1	-	TRBJ2-4	TRBD2	13	CASRGTSKNIQYF	TGCGCCAGCAGGGGGACTAGCAAAAACATTCAGTACTTC
TRBV12-5	-	TRBJ2-7	TRBD1	13	CASGLDRGYEQYF	TGTGCTAGTGGTTTAGACAGGGGCTACGAGCAGTACTTC
TRBV5-1	-	TRBJ2-2	-	15	CASSVGQTNTGELFF	TGCGCCAGCAGCGTGGGACAAACGAACACCGGGGAGCTGTTTTTT
TRBV30	-	TRBJ1-4	TRBD1	14	CACNRDRGFEKLFF	TGTGCCTGCAACCGGGACAGGGGTTTTGAAAAACTGTTTTTT
TRBV6-5	-	TRBJ2-2	-	15	CASSRGGGYTGELFF	TGTGCCAGCAGCCGGGGTGGGGGTTACACCGGGGAGCTGTTTTTT
TRBV12-5	-	TRBJ2-5	TRBD1	18	CASGLGTPGQGEGETQYF	TGTGCTAGTGGTTTGGGAACACCGGGACAGGGCGAAGGCGAGACCCAGTACTTC
TRBV27	-	TRBJ2-5	-	15	CASTSLPSEAGTQYF	TGTGCCAGCACCAGTCTCCCTAGCGAGGCGGGGACCCAGTACTTC
TRBV5-1	-	TRBJ2-7	-	14	CASSLGSLSYEQYF	TGCGCCAGCAGCTTGGGCAGTTTGTCCTACGAGCAGTACTTC
TRBV12-5	-	TRBJ1-1	-	13	CASEPRASTEAFF	TGTGCTAGTGAGCCTAGGGCGAGCACTGAAGCTTTCTTT
TRBV5-1	-	TRBJ2-1	-	14	CASSLDGVDNEQFF	TGCGCCAGCAGCTTGGACGGGGTTGACAATGAGCAGTTCTTC
TRBV7-9	-	TRBJ1-3	TRBD1	17	CASSPRGGQGTGNTIYF	TGTGCCAGCAGCCCGCGCGGGGGACAGGGTACTGGAAACACCATATATTTT
TRBV2	-	TRBJ2-3	-	18	CASSEAWSQQPSTDTQYF	TGTGCCAGCAGTGAAGCTTGGTCGCAACAACCTTCGACAGATACGCAGTATTTT
TRBV9	-	TRBJ2-1	-	15	CASTIGGGQGNEQFF	TGTGCCAGCACAATTGGCGGGGGCCAGGGGAATGAGCAGTTCTTC
TRBV27	few	TRBJ1-2	TRBD1	18	CASSLSPGQGKTSYGYTF	TGTGCCAGCAGTTTATCTCCCGGACAGGGAAAGACTAGCTATGGCTACACCTTC
TRBV27	-	TRBJ2-5	TRBD1	12	CASQTGVETQYF	TGTGCCAGCCAGACAGGGGTCGAGACCCAGTACTTC
TRBV3-1/TRBV3-2	-	TRBJ2-5	-	17	CASSQVSQLAFKKTQYF	TGTGCCAGCAGCCAAGTCTCACAACTGGCGTTCAAGAAGACCCAGTACTTC
TRBV2	-	TRBJ1-3	-	11	CASNGAATIYF	TGTGCCAGCAACGGGGCTGCCACCATATATTTT
TRBV5-1	-	TRBJ2-1	-	12	CASSRGSDEQFF	TGCGCCAGCAGCCGGGGGTCGGATGAGCAGTTCTTC
TRBV6-2/TRBV6-3	-	TRBJ2-1	TRBD2	20	CASSYGRLLAGGRSYNEQFF	TGTGCCAGCAGTTACGGTCGGTTACTAGCGGGGGGGAGGAGCTACAATGAGCAGTTCTTC
TRBV7-6	-	TRBJ1-4	-	15	CASSLQEATNEKLFF	TGTGCCAGCAGCCTCCAGGAGGCAACTAATGAAAAACTGTTTTTT
TRBV5-1	-	TRBJ2-7	TRBD1	14	CASYEGQGIHEQYF	TGCGCCAGCTATGAAGGACAGGGGATCCACGAGCAGTACTTC
TRBV6-1	-	TRBJ2-5	-	17	CASSALWNPSVGETQYF	TGTGCCAGCAGTGCCCTATGGAATCCTTCGGTGGGGGAGACCCAGTACTTC
TRBV6-2/TRBV6-3	-	TRBJ2-3	-	11	CASSLGLAQYF	TGTGCCAGCAGTCTAGGATTGGCGCAGTATTTT
TRBV14	-	TRBJ1-2	-	12	CASSQAGYGYTF	TGTGCCAGCAGCCAGGCGGGCTATGGCTACACCTTC
TRBV5-6	-	TRBJ1-2	-	17	CASSPEYRTGGDYGYTF	TGTGCCAGCAGCCCGGAATACCGTACGGGGGGCGACTATGGCTACACCTTC
TRBV27	-	TRBJ2-3	-	13	CASSLINTDTQYF	TGTGCCAGCAGTTTGATCAACACAGATACGCAGTATTTT
TRBV10-2	-	TRBJ2-5	TRBD2	16	CASSRVAGGLTETQYF	TGCGCCAGCAGTCGCGTAGCGGGGGGGCTGACGGAGACCCAGTACTTC
TRBV5-4	once	TRBJ2-7	TRBD1	15	CASSPGQATTYEQYF	TGTGCCAGCAGCCCGGGACAGGCGACTACCTACGAGCAGTACTTC
TRBV4-1	-	TRBJ2-7	-	13	CASSTRVAYEQYF	TGCGCCAGCAGCACCAGGGTTGCGTACGAGCAGTACTTC
TRBV6-1	-	TRBJ1-1	-	15	CASSEHARRVTEAFF	TGTGCCAGCAGTGAACACGCCCGGCGGGTCACTGAAGCTTTCTTT
TRBV11-2	few	TRBJ2-7	TRBD2	13	CASRGVLSYEQYF	TGTGCCTCTCGGGGGGTTCTCTCCTACGAGCAGTACTTC
TRBV4-2	-	TRBJ2-1	-	16	CASSQERDLSYNEQFF	TGTGCCAGCAGCCAAGAACGAGACTTAAGCTACAATGAGCAGTTCTTC
TRBV18	-	TRBJ1-2	TRBD1	15	CASSPEYGDSYGYTF	TGTGCCAGCTCACCAGAATATGGGGACAGCTATGGCTACACCTTC
TRBV13	-	TRBJ1-1	-	13	CASSLGNRAEAFF	TGTGCCAGCAGCTTAGGCAACAGGGCTGAAGCTTTCTTT
TRBV12-5	-	TRBJ1-1	TRBD1	16	CASGPQRTGETTEAFF	TGTGCTAGTGGTCCCCAGCGGACAGGCGAGACCACTGAAGCTTTCTTT